These T cell receptor beta chains were read from a single sample in a study of blood T cell repertoires in COVID-19. Using immunoSEQ multiplex PCR, the repertoire was profiled, and TCRdb retains in-frame clones only, with some absent. The data contain more than 9,500 clones, around 71% of them singletons. Sequencing used peripheral blood. These receptors were taken from a man aged 55-75 years with COVID-19, enrolled during active disease. The CDR3 runs from the conserved cysteine through the conserved F or W. A D gene is named only where the DNA matches it firmly. Clone sizes are given selectively: once, few, many, or a class where the clone is expanded.

V,size,J,D,CDR3,DNA
TRBV21-1,once,TRBJ2-3,NA,CASSSRGQHTDTQYF,TGTGCCAGCAGCAGCCGCGGACAGCACACAGATACGCAGTATTTT
TRBV6-5,NA,TRBJ1-5,TRBD1,CASSPTGREWPQHF,TGTGCCAGCAGCCCGACAGGGAGAGAATGGCCCCAGCATTTT
TRBV20-1,NA,TRBJ2-7,NA,CSATDRSPYEQYF,TGCAGTGCTACTGACAGGTCGCCCTACGAGCAGTACTTC
TRBV5-1,few,TRBJ1-1,NA,CASSPERRSGTEAFF,TGCGCCAGCAGCCCTGAACGGCGGAGCGGCACTGAAGCTTTCTTT
TRBV5-1,NA,TRBJ2-7,NA,CASSLWRGVSYEQYF,TGCGCCAGCAGCTTGTGGCGCGGGGTCTCCTACGAGCAGTACTTC
TRBV5-5,NA,TRBJ1-5,NA,CASSLGQFNQPQHF,TGTGCCAGCAGCTTGGGACAGTTTAATCAGCCCCAGCATTTT
TRBV5-4,NA,TRBJ1-1,TRBD1,CASSSTPYRDRENTEAFF,TGTGCCAGCAGCTCCACCCCCTACCGGGACAGGGAGAACACTGAAGCTTTCTTT
TRBV27,NA,TRBJ1-1,TRBD1,CASGRTGGYTEAFF,TGTGCCAGCGGGAGGACAGGGGGCTACACTGAAGCTTTCTTT
TRBV11-2,NA,TRBJ2-1,NA,CASSTRPGHSYNEQFF,TGTGCCAGCAGCACGCGACCGGGACACTCCTACAATGAGCAGTTCTTC
TRBV24-1,NA,TRBJ2-2,TRBD1,CATSDLQMTGDDTGELFF,TGTGCCACCAGTGATTTGCAAATGACAGGGGACGACACCGGGGAGCTGTTTTTT
TRBV6-5,NA,TRBJ1-1,NA,CASSIQGRHTEAFF,TGTGCCAGCAGTATACAGGGACGGCACACTGAAGCTTTCTTT
TRBV27,NA,TRBJ2-7,TRBD1,CASSFQGAVLIHEQYF,TGTGCCAGCAGTTTTCAGGGGGCCGTTCTCATCCACGAGCAGTACTTC
TRBV11-1,NA,TRBJ2-5,NA,CASSTQTRWEETQYF,TGTGCCAGCAGCACCCAGACACGCTGGGAGGAGACCCAGTACTTC
TRBV27,NA,TRBJ1-1,TRBD1,CASRQGSTEAFF,TGTGCCAGCAGACAGGGGAGCACTGAAGCTTTCTTT
TRBV15,NA,TRBJ2-7,NA,CATSRLSSHEQYF,TGTGCCACCAGCAGATTGAGTTCCCACGAGCAGTACTTC